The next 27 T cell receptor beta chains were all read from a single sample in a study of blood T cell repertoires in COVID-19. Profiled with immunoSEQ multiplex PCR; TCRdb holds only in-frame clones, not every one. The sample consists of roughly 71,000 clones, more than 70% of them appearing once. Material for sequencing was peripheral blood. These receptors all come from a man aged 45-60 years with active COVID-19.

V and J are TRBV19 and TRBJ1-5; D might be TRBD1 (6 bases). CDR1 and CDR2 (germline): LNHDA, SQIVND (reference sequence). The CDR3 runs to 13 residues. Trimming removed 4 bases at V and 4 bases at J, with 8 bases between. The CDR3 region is CASSSQGNQPQHF. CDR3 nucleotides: TGTGCCAGTAGTAGCCAGGGGAATCAGCCCCAGCATTTT.

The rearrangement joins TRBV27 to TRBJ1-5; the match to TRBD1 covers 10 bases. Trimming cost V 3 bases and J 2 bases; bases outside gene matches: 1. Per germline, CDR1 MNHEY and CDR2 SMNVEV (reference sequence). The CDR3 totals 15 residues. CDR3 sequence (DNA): TGTGCCAGCAGTTTGGGGACAGGGGGCAATCAGCCCCAGCATTTT. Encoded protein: CASSLGTGGNQPQHF.

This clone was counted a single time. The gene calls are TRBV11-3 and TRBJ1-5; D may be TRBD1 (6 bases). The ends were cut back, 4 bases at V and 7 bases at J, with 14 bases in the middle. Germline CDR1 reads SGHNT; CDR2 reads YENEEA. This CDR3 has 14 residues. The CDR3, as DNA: TGTGCCAGCAGCTCGGGACAAGTGGGACAGCCCCAGCATTTT. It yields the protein CASSSGQVGQPQHF.

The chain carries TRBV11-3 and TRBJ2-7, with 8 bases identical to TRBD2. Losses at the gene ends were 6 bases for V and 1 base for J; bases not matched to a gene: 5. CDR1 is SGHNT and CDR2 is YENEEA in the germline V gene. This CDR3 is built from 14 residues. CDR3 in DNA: TGTGCCAGCAGTCGGGGGGGGTCGTCCTACGAGCAGTACTTC. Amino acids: CASSRGGSSYEQYF. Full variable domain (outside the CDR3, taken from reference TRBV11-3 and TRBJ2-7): EAGVVQSPRYKIIEKKQPVAFWCNPISGHNTLYWYLQNLGQGPELLIRYENEEAVDDSQLPKDRFSAERLKGVDSTLKIQPAELGDSAVYLCASSRGGSSYEQYFGPGTRLTVT.

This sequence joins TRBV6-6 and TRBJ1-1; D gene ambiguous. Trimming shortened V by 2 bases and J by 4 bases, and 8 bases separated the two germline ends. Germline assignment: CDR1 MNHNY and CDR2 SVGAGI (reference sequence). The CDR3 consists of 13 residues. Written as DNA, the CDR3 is TGTGCCAGCAGTTACGCGGAGGGCACTGAAGCTTTCTTT. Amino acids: CASSYAEGTEAFF.

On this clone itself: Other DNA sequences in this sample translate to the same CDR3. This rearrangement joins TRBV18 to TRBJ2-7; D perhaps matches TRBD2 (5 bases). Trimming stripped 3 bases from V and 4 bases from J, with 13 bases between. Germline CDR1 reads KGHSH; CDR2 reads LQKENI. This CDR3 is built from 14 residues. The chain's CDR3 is CASSPDSTSYEQYF. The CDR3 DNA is TGTGCCAGCTCACCGGACTCAACCTCTTACGAGCAGTACTTC.

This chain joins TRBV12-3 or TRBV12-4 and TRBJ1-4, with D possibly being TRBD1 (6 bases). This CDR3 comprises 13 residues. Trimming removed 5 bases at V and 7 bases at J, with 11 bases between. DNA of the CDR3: TGTGCCAGCAGTCTCTACAGGGTTGAAAAACTGTTTTTT. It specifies CASSLYRVEKLFF.

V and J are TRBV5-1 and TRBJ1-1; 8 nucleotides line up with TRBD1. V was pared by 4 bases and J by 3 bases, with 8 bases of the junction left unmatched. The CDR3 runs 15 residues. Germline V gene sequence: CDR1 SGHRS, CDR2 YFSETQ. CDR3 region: CASSNPQGAYTEAFF. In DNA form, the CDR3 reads TGCGCCAGCAGCAATCCGCAGGGGGCCTACACTGAAGCTTTCTTT.

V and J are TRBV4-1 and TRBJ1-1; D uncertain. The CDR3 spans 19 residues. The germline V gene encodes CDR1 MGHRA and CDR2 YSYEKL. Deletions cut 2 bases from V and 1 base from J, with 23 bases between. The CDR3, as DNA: TGCGCCAGCAGCCAATATGGGAGGGATACGGAAGGAGAGAACACTGAAGCTTTCTTT. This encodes CASSQYGRDTEGENTEAFF.

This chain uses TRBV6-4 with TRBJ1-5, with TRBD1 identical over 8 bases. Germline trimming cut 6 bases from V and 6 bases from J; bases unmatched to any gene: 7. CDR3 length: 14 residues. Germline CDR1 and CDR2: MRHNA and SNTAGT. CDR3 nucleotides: TGTGCCAGCAGCGCCGACAGGGGAGGTCAGCCCCAGCATTTT. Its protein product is CASSADRGGQPQHF.

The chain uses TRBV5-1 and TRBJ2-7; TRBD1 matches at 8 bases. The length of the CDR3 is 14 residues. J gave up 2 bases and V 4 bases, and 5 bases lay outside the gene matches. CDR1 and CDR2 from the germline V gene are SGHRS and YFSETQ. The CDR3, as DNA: TGCGCCAGCAGCGCCGGGACAGGCGCCTACGAGCAGTACTTC. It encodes CASSAGTGAYEQYF.

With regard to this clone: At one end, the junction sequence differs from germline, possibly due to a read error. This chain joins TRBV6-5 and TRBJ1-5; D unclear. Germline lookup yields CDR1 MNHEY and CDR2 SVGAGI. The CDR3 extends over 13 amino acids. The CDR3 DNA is TGTGCCAGCAGTGACTCTGGAGATCAGCCCCAGCATTTT. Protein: CASSDSGDQPQHF.

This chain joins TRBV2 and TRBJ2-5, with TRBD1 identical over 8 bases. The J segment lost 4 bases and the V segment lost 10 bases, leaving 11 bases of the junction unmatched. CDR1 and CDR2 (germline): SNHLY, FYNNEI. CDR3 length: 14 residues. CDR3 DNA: TGTGCCATGGAAGACAGGGGAGGAGGAGAGACCCAGTACTTC. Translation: CAMEDRGGGETQYF.

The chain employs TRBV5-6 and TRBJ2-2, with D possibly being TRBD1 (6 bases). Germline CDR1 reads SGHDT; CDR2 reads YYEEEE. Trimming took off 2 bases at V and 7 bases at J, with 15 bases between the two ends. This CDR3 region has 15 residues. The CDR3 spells CASSLQGGRVGELFF. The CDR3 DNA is TGTGCCAGCAGCTTACAGGGTGGGCGTGTCGGGGAGCTGTTTTTT.

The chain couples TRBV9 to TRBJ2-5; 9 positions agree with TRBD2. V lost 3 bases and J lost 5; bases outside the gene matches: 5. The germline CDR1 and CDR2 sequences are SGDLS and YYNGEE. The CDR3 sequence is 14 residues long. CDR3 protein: CASSGGGAGETQYF. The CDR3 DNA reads TGTGCCAGCAGCGGCGGGGGGGCCGGGGAGACCCAGTACTTC.

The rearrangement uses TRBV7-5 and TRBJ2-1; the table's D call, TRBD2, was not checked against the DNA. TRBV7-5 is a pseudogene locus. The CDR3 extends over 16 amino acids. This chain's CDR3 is CARSLGQRLSYNEQFF. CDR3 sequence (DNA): TGTGCCAGAAGCTTAGGCCAGCGTCTCTCCTACAATGAGCAGTTCTTC.

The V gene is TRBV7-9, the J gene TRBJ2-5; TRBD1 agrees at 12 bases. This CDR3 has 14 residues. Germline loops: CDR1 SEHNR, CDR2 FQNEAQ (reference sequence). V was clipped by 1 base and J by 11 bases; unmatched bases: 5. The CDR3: CASSLDRDRGRQYF. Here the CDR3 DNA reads TGTGCCAGCAGCTTAGACCGGGACAGGGGGCGTCAGTACTTC.

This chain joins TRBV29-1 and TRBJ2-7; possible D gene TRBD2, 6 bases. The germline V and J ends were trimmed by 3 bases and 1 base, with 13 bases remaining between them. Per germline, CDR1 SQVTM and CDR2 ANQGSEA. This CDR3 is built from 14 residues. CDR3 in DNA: TGCAGCGTTGAGTTGGAGGAGGGGTCCTACGAGCAGTACTTC. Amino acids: CSVELEEGSYEQYF.

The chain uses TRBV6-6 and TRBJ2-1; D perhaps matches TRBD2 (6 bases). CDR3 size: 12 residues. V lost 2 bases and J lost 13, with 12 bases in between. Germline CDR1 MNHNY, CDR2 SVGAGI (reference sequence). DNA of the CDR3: TGTGCCAGCAGTTACGGGACTCCGGGACAGTTCTTC. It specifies CASSYGTPGQFF.

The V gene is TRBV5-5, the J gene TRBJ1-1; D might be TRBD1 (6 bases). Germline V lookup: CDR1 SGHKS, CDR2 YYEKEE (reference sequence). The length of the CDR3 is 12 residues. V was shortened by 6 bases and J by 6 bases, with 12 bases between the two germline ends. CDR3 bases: TGTGCCAGCACCTTAACAGGGTCTGAAGCTTTCTTT. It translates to CASTLTGSEAFF.

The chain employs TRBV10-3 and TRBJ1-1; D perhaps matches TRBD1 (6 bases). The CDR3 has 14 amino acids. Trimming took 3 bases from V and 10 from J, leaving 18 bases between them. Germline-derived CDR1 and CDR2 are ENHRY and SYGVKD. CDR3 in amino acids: CAISDQGRAIGAFF. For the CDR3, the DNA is TGTGCCATCAGTGACCAGGGGCGGGCCATAGGAGCTTTCTTT.

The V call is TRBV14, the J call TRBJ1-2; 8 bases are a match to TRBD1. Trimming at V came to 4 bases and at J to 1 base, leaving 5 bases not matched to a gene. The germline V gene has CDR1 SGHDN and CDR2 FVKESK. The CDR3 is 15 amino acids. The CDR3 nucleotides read TGTGCCAGCAGCCGATCGACAGGGGTTAACTATGGCTACACCTTC. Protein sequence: CASSRSTGVNYGYTF.

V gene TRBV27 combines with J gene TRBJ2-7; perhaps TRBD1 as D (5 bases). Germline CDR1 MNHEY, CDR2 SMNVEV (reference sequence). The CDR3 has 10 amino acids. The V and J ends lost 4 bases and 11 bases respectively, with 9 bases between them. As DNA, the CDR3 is TGTGCCAGCAGTTCCCCACAGGAGTACTTC. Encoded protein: CASSSPQEYF.

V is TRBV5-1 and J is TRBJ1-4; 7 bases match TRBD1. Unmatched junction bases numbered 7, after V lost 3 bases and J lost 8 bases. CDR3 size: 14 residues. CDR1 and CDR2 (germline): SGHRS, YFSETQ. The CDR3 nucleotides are TGCGCCAGCAGCTCCGGGACAGTCCTCGAAAAACTGTTTTTT. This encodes CASSSGTVLEKLFF.

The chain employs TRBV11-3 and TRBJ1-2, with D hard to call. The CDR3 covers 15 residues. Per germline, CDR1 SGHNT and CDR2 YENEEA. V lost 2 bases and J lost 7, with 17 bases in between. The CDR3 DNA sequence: TGTGCCAGCAGCTTACCCCGTTATGGGCGCTTTGGCTACACCTTC. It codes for CASSLPRYGRFGYTF.

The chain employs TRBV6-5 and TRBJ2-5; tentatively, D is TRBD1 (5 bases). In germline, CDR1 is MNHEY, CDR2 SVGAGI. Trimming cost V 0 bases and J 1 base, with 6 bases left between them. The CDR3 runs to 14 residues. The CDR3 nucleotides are TGTGCCAGCAGTTACTCAGGGGCCCAAGAGACCCAGTACTTC. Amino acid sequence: CASSYSGAQETQYF.

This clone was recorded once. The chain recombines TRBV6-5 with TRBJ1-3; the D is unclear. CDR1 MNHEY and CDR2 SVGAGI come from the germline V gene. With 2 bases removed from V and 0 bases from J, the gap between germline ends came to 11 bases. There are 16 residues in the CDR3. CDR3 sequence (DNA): TGTGCCAGCAGTTACCGCTACCCGGGCTCTGGAAACACCATATATTTT. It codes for CASSYRYPGSGNTIYF.